The text below deals with one T cell receptor (beta chain). Germline V lookup: CDR1 MGHRA, CDR2 YSYEKL. The CDR3 covers 15 residues. V shed 4 bases and J 0 bases; nucleotides not matched to a gene: 4. Sequenced by immunoSEQ multiplex PCR; TCRdb stores in-frame clones only, minus some. This sample carries about 130,000 clones, more than 70% of them seen once, and the ten largest clones take around 3.2%. The data stem from a study of blood T cell repertoires in COVID-19. The J gene is TRBJ2-7, the V gene TRBV4-1, with 9 bases aligning to TRBD1. This receptor was obtained from a woman aged 80 or over with COVID-19, enrolled during active disease. The material sequenced was peripheral blood. CDR3 residues: CASSPGQGSSYEQYF. CDR3 nucleotide sequence: TGCGCCAGCAGCCCGGGACAGGGAAGCTCCTACGAGCAGTACTTC.